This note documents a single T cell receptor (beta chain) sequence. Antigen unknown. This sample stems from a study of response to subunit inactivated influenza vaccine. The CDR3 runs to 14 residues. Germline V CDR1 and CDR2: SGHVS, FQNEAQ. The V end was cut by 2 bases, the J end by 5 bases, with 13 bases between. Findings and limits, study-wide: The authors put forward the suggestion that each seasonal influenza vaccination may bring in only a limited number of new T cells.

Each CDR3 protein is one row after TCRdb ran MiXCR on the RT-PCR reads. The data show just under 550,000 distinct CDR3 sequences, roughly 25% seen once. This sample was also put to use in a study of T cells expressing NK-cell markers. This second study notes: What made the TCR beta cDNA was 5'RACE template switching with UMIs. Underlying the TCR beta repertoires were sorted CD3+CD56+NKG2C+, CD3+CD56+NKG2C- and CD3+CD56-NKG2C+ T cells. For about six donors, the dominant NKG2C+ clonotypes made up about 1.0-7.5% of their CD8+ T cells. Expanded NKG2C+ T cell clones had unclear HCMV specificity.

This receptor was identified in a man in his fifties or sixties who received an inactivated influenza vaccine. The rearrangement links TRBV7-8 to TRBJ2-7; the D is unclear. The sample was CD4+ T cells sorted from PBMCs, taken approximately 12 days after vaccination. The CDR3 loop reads CASSLRPKGNEQYF. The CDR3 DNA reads TGTGCCAGCAGCTTACGACCGAAAGGTAACGAGCAGTACTTC.